One sample yielded the 30 T cell receptor beta chains listed below, sequenced in a study of blood T cell repertoires in COVID-19. Sequenced by immunoSEQ multiplex PCR; TCRdb stores in-frame clones only, minus some. The sample carries over 450,000 clones, 75% to 90% recorded once. Sequencing was carried out using peripheral blood. These receptors were obtained from a man between 18 and 35 years old with COVID-19, enrolled during active disease.

This chain uses TRBV30 with TRBJ1-3; a possible D gene is TRBD1 (5 bases). V was trimmed by 5 bases and J by 3 bases, leaving 14 bases between them. The germline CDR1 and CDR2 sequences are GTSNPN and SVGIG (reference sequence). The CDR3 loop spans 14 amino acids. This chain's CDR3 is CAWDGGFGGNTIYF. The CDR3 DNA follows: TGTGCCTGGGATGGGGGGTTCGGTGGAAACACCATATATTTT.

The chain combines TRBV5-1 with TRBJ2-5; 10 bases agree with TRBD2. Germline assignment: CDR1 SGHRS and CDR2 YFSETQ. Losses at the gene ends were 1 base for V and 1 base for J; bases not matched to a gene: 4. There are 16 residues in the CDR3. The CDR3, as DNA: TGCGCCAGCAGCTTGATTGGGACTAGCGCCCAAGAGACCCAGTACTTC. Translation: CASSLIGTSAQETQYF.

The chain combines TRBV28 with TRBJ2-1, with D unresolved. Germline loops: CDR1 MDHEN, CDR2 SYDVKM. The CDR3 sequence is 13 residues long. V gave up 4 bases and J gave up 6 bases, with 10 bases separating them. The CDR3 region has the DNA TGTGCCAGCAGTTCATCGGTCCCCAATGAGCAGTTCTTC. Its protein product is CASSSSVPNEQFF.

This clone appeared a single time. The rearrangement joins TRBV6-5 to TRBJ1-2; D is uncertain. Germline V gene sequence: CDR1 MNHEY, CDR2 SVGAGI. Trimming took 4 bases from V and 6 from J, leaving 15 bases between them. The CDR3 spans 14 residues. The CDR3 loop reads CASSSPAASHGYTF. CDR3 coding DNA: TGTGCCAGCAGTTCCCCGGCGGCTTCCCATGGCTACACCTTC.

The chain combines TRBV10-3 with TRBJ2-7; 11 nucleotides align to TRBD2. J lost 1 base, V lost 10 bases, and 3 bases had no gene match. This CDR3 has 13 residues. Germline V CDR1 and CDR2: ENHRY, SYGVKD. The CDR3, as DNA: TGTGCCACTAGCGGGGGGTCTTCCTACGAGCAGTACTTC. Translated: CATSGGSSYEQYF.

A remark on this clone: The same CDR3 is also encoded by other DNA sequences in this sample. The rearrangement joins TRBV2 to TRBJ1-2, with 8 bases matching TRBD1. V shed 3 bases, J shed 8 bases, and the junction held 5 bases outside the gene matches. The CDR3 is made up of 13 amino acids. CDR1 SNHLY and CDR2 FYNNEI come from the germline V gene. The CDR3, as DNA: TGTGCCAGCAGTGACGGACAGGGCGGCGGCTACACCTTC. Translation: CASSDGQGGGYTF.

This chain uses TRBV27 with TRBJ2-1, with 10 nucleotides matching TRBD2. The CDR3 runs 15 residues. The V and J ends lost 0 bases and 14 bases, in that order; junction bases with no gene match: 10. CDR1 and CDR2 from the germline V gene are MNHEY and SMNVEV (reference sequence). The CDR3 region has the DNA TGTGCCAGCAGTTTATCGCTAGCGGGAGTCGAAGAGGAGTTCTTC. It is translated as CASSLSLAGVEEEFF.

The table lists this clone with a few counts. The chain uses TRBV5-1 and TRBJ2-2; maybe TRBD1 (6 bases). This CDR3 spans 15 amino acids. Germline CDR1 and CDR2: SGHRS and YFSETQ. V lost 2 bases to trimming and J lost 0 bases, with 8 bases between them. The CDR3 DNA follows: TGCGCCAGCAGCTTTACAGGGCCGAACACCGGGGAGCTGTTTTTT. Residues: CASSFTGPNTGELFF.

This clone was seen only a few times. The sample carries other DNA sequences with the same CDR3. The chain couples TRBV6-5 to TRBJ1-1, with 8 positions matching TRBD1. The CDR3 runs 13 residues. Germline CDR1 reads MNHEY; CDR2 reads SVGAGI. The ends lost 6 bases at V and 2 bases at J; junction bases unmatched: 2. CDR3 sequence: CASRGTGNTEAFF. The CDR3 coding sequence is TGTGCCAGCAGGGGGACAGGTAACACTGAAGCTTTCTTT.

The rearrangement uses TRBV12-3 or TRBV12-4 and TRBJ1-5; D gene unclear. Trimming took off 8 bases at V and 5 bases at J, with 4 bases between the two ends. The CDR3 length is 10 residues. The CDR3 sequence: CASPDQPQHF. The CDR3 DNA reads as TGTGCCAGCCCAGATCAGCCCCAGCATTTT.

The chain couples TRBV5-1 to TRBJ2-7, with D tentatively TRBD1 (6 bases). Germline CDR1 is SGHRS and CDR2 is YFSETQ. V was clipped by 5 bases and J by 5 bases, with 17 bases between them. The length of the CDR3 is 14 residues. CDR3 in amino acids: CASSIIQGGDEQYF. The DNA for the CDR3 is TGCGCCAGCAGTATTATACAGGGTGGGGACGAGCAGTACTTC.

This chain links TRBV10-2 with TRBJ1-2; D possibly corresponds to TRBD1 (5 bases). CDR1 and CDR2 (germline): WSHSY, SAAADI. There are 15 residues in the CDR3. V lost 5 bases, J lost 1 base, and 14 bases lay in between. This CDR3 reads CASSFRQQFNYGYTF. CDR3 DNA: TGCGCCAGCAGTTTTAGACAGCAGTTTAACTATGGCTACACCTTC.

This rearrangement joins TRBV19 to TRBJ1-1; D is perhaps TRBD1 (6 bases). Trimming removed 3 bases from V and 8 bases from J, with 10 bases in between. Germline lookup yields CDR1 LNHDA and CDR2 SQIVND (reference sequence). The CDR3 consists of 12 residues. The CDR3, as DNA: TGTGCCAGTAGTATTGGCGACAGGGAAGCTTTCTTT. Protein: CASSIGDREAFF.

The J gene is TRBJ2-1, the V gene TRBV24-1; 15 bases are shared with TRBD2. CDR3 length equals 19 residues. The V segment lost 2 bases and the J segment 4 bases; nucleotides outside the gene matches: 8. In germline, CDR1 is KGHDR, CDR2 SFDVKD. CDR3 sequence: CATSDSPGLAGGFYNEQFF. The CDR3 bases are TGTGCCACCAGTGATTCACCGGGACTAGCGGGAGGTTTTTACAATGAGCAGTTCTTC.

The chain carries TRBV12-5 and TRBJ1-4; D gene unclear. V lost 1 base and J 0 bases, leaving 6 bases between the germline ends. Looked up from germline, CDR1 is LGHNT and CDR2 is FRNRAP. CDR3 length: 15 residues. The CDR3 region is CASGLGDATNEKLFF. The CDR3 region has the DNA TGTGCTAGTGGTTTGGGAGATGCAACTAATGAAAAACTGTTTTTT.

V and J are TRBV27 and TRBJ1-2, with D uncertain. V shed 1 base and J shed 3 bases, with 6 bases lying between them. Germline values: CDR1 MNHEY, CDR2 SMNVEV (reference sequence). The CDR3 is 13 amino acids. CDR3 in amino acids: CASSLFFDYGYTF. In DNA, the CDR3 is TGTGCCAGCAGTTTATTTTTCGACTATGGCTACACCTTC.

This rearrangement joins TRBV6-5 to TRBJ1-1, with 10 nucleotides matching TRBD1. J gave up 3 bases and V 2 bases, and 3 bases lay outside the gene matches. The germline V gene has CDR1 MNHEY and CDR2 SVGAGI. This CDR3 comprises 15 residues. The CDR3 DNA reads as TGTGCCAGCAGTTACACGGGACAGGGGCACACTGAAGCTTTCTTT. Its translation is CASSYTGQGHTEAFF.

The V and J genes are TRBV12-3 or TRBV12-4 and TRBJ2-5, with 7 bases that match TRBD2. The trim removed 5 bases at V and 4 bases at J, leaving 4 bases unmatched. The CDR3 is 13 amino acids. The CDR3 here is CASSTWGGETQYF. CDR3 nucleotides: TGTGCCAGCAGTACGTGGGGGGGAGAGACCCAGTACTTC.

The CDR3 DNA is TGTGCCGGCCTACCGGGACTAGCATCCTACAATGAGCAGTTCTTC. Amino acids: CAGLPGLASYNEQFF. This rearrangement joins TRBV6-5 to TRBJ2-1; 9 bases map to TRBD2. The CDR3 totals 15 residues. Trimming removed 11 bases from V and 1 base from J; junction bases left unmatched: 9. Germline V gene data show CDR1 as MNHEY and CDR2 as SVGAGI.

The chain has TRBV11-2 and TRBJ2-1, with D possibly TRBD2 on 6 matching bases. This CDR3 contains 15 residues. Trimming shortened V by 0 bases and J by 4 bases, and 10 bases separated the two germline ends. Germline CDR1 is SGHAT and CDR2 is FQNNGV. The CDR3 DNA sequence: TGTGCCAGCAGCTTAGACGGGAGCGGGTACAATGAGCAGTTCTTC. Its translation: CASSLDGSGYNEQFF.

The chain recombines TRBV7-2 with TRBJ2-7; TRBD2 aligns across 12 bases. Trimming took 5 bases from V and 4 from J; bases not matched to a gene: 6. Germline V gene lookup returns CDR1 SGHTA and CDR2 FQGNSA. This CDR3 is 15 amino acids long. In DNA, the CDR3 is TGTGCCAGCAGCCCATCCGGGACTAGCGGGTACGAGCAGTACTTC. Protein sequence: CASSPSGTSGYEQYF.

V gene TRBV5-1 combines with J gene TRBJ2-1, with unresolved D. Germline-derived CDR1 and CDR2 are SGHRS and YFSETQ. The ends were cut back, 1 base at V and 6 bases at J, with 17 bases in the middle. The CDR3 is 16 residues long. The CDR3 coding sequence is TGCGCCAGCAGCTTGCTAGAGGCCAATCCCATCAATGAGCAGTTCTTC. This gives the protein CASSLLEANPINEQFF. Full variable domain (rest looked up from reference TRBV5-1 and TRBJ2-1): KAGVTQTPRYLIKTRGQQVTLSCSPISGHRSVSWYQQTPGQGLQFLFEYFSETQRNKGNFPGRFSGRQFSNSRSEMNVSTLELGDSALYLCASSLLEANPINEQFFGPGTRLTVL.

The CDR3 nucleotides are TGTGCCAGTAGTATGGGACAGGGAGTCGCCTACGAGCAGTACTTC. Amino acid sequence: CASSMGQGVAYEQYF. The V gene is TRBV19, the J gene TRBJ2-7; 9 bases agree with TRBD1. CDR1 LNHDA and CDR2 SQIVND come from the germline V gene (reference sequence). CDR3 length: 15 amino acids. J gave up 2 bases and V 3 bases, and 5 bases lay outside the gene matches.

The sample holds one count of this clone. The rearrangement joins TRBV18 to TRBJ1-1, with D uncertain. With 1 base removed from V and 1 base from J, the gap between germline ends came to 4 bases. Germline V lookup: CDR1 KGHSH, CDR2 LQKENI. CDR3 size: 13 residues. CDR3: CASSPQPNTEAFF. DNA of the CDR3: TGTGCCAGCTCACCACAGCCGAACACTGAAGCTTTCTTT.

The V call is TRBV4-2, the J call TRBJ2-1; 9 nucleotides match TRBD2. The CDR3 extends over 18 amino acids. With 0 bases clipped from V and 4 bases from J, the junction kept 10 bases outside the gene matches. The germline gives CDR1 LGHNA, CDR2 YNFKEQ. CDR3 sequence (DNA): TGTGCCAGCAGCCAAGATCCCCCCGCGGGAGGGCCTTACAATGAGCAGTTCTTC. Translating gives CASSQDPPAGGPYNEQFF.

To note about this clone: A read error may produce the germline difference seen at one junction end. The J gene is TRBJ2-1, the V gene TRBV13; D might be TRBD1 (5 bases). The CDR3 length is 12 residues. Germline CDR1 PRHDT, CDR2 FYEKMQ (reference sequence). The CDR3: CASSPSRDEQFF. CDR3 DNA sequence: TGTGCTAGCAGCCCATCCAGGGATGAGCAGTTCTTC. Full variable domain (rest looked up from reference TRBV13 and TRBJ2-1): AAGVIQSPRHLIKEKRETATLKCYPIPRHDTVYWYQQGPGQDPQFLISFYEKMQSDKGSIPDRFSAQQFSDYHSELNMSSLELGDSALYFCASSPSRDEQFFGPGTRLTVL.

On this clone itself: Different DNA sequences within this sample yield the same CDR3. This sequence joins TRBV19 and TRBJ2-6; TRBD2 aligns across 7 bases. Germline V CDR1 and CDR2: LNHDA, SQIVND (reference sequence). This CDR3 region has 15 residues. The ends lost 3 bases at V and 4 bases at J; junction bases unmatched: 3. Written as DNA, the CDR3 is TGTGCCAGTAGTATCGGGGGGAGCGGGGCCAACGTCCTGACTTTC. The encoded protein is CASSIGGSGANVLTF.

This chain joins TRBV13 and TRBJ1-2, with TRBD1 matching over 9 bases. CDR3 length: 14 amino acids. In germline, CDR1 is PRHDT, CDR2 FYEKMQ (reference sequence). The J segment lost 3 bases and the V segment lost 7 bases, leaving 6 bases of the junction unmatched. CDR3 DNA: TGTGCCAGCACCTACAGGGGGCGCGACTATGGCTACACCTTC. Its protein is CASTYRGRDYGYTF.

The V gene is TRBV6-4, the J gene TRBJ2-1, with TRBD1 matching over 9 bases. In germline, CDR1 is MRHNA, CDR2 SNTAGT. V dropped 8 bases and J dropped 7; count of bases not matched to a gene: 12. This CDR3 spans 15 amino acids. This CDR3 is CASSPGTGTGNEQFF. The CDR3 region has the DNA TGTGCCAGCTCCCCCGGGACAGGGACTGGAAATGAGCAGTTCTTC.

CDR3 sequence (DNA): TGCACCAGCAGCCCCCGTCCAGGGTCTTACACTGAAGCTTTCTTT. Translation: CTSSPRPGSYTEAFF. The chain has TRBV1 and TRBJ1-1; the table's D call, TRBD1, has no DNA check behind it. TRBV1 is given as a pseudogene. The CDR3 loop spans 15 amino acids.